This TCR beta chain was captured in a study of blood T cell repertoires in COVID-19. This table comes from immunoSEQ multiplex PCR, and its TCRdb copy is limited to in-frame clones, with some not included. The sample consists of 110,000 to 150,000 clones, around 82% of them appearing once. The TCR comes from a woman in her forties or fifties who had recovered from COVID-19. The sequencing sample was made of PBMCs or T cells enriched from blood (not recorded which).

Here the CDR3 reads CASSTGQGANTEAFF. The DNA of the CDR3 is TGTGCCAGCAGTACGGGACAGGGGGCAAACACTGAAGCTTTCTTT. V gene TRBV28 combines with J gene TRBJ1-1; 12 bases map to TRBD1. Trimming removed 5 bases from V and 2 bases from J; junction bases left unmatched: 3. The germline CDR1 and CDR2 sequences are MDHEN and SYDVKM. This CDR3 contains 15 residues.